These T cell receptor beta chains were read from a single sample in a study of blood T cell repertoires in COVID-19. Clones were sequenced by immunoSEQ multiplex PCR, and TCRdb holds only the in-frame ones, with some missing. The sample lists under 200,000 clones; 84% were seen once. The sample comprised PBMCs or T cells enriched from blood (not recorded which). The receptors stem from a woman aged 45-60 years who had recovered from COVID-19. CDR3s include the opening cysteine and the closing phenylalanine or tryptophan. D genes are given only for firm matches. Size tells how often a clone was seen (once, few, many) or the class of an expanded clone, and some rows leave it out.

v_call	d_call	clone_size	j_call	cdr3_nt	cdr3_aa
TRBV4-3	.	.	TRBJ1-2	TGCGCCAGCAGCCAAGAGTCACAGGTCTATGGCTACACCTTC	CASSQESQVYGYTF
TRBV24-1	.	.	TRBJ2-3	TGTGCCACCAGTCCCTCCCGCGGGGGCACAGATACGCAGTATTTT	CATSPSRGGTDTQYF
TRBV25-1	.	.	TRBJ2-1	TGTGCCAGCAGTGCCCTAGTGTCACGCTCCTACAATGAGCAGTTCTTC	CASSALVSRSYNEQFF
TRBV11-2	TRBD1	.	TRBJ1-2	TGTGCCAGCAGCTTAGTAACGGAACAGGGGAGGAGGGCTGGCTACACCTTC	CASSLVTEQGRRAGYTF
TRBV18	.	.	TRBJ1-4	TGTGCCAGCTCACCAATGGGAACAGCGGATGAAAAACTGTTTTTT	CASSPMGTADEKLFF
TRBV4-2	.	.	TRBJ1-5	TGTGCCAGCAGCCAAGAAGATGTTGGAGGGGATAGCAATCAGCCCCAGCATTTT	CASSQEDVGGDSNQPQHF
TRBV7-2	TRBD1	.	TRBJ1-1	TGTGCCAGCAGCTACAGGGGGGGGAACACTGAAGCTTTCTTT	CASSYRGGNTEAFF
TRBV4-2	TRBD2	.	TRBJ2-1	TGTGCCAGCAGCCAAGATCAGGGCTCGCGGCTAGCGGGGTACAATGAGCAGTTCTTC	CASSQDQGSRLAGYNEQFF
TRBV21-1	.	medium-sized	TRBJ1-5	TGTGCCAGCAGCAACGTGGGCTTGCAGCCCCAGCATTTT	CASSNVGLQPQHF
TRBV5-1	.	.	TRBJ2-7	TGCGCCAGCAGCTTGGAAAGGAGCTCCTACGAGCAGTACTTC	CASSLERSSYEQYF
TRBV9	TRBD1	.	TRBJ2-7	TGTGCCAGCAGCGCATCCGGGACAGATCCCTGGGGACAGTACTTC	CASSASGTDPWGQYF
TRBV11-3	.	few	TRBJ1-2	TGTGCCAGCAGCTTAGATCGCGGCCGAGCTAACTATGGCTACACCTTC	CASSLDRGRANYGYTF
TRBV9	.	few	TRBJ1-1	TGTGCCAGCAGCGTAGGCGTAGAGCCGAACACTGAAGCTTTCTTT	CASSVGVEPNTEAFF
TRBV28	.	.	TRBJ1-5	TGTGCCAGCACTTCGAGCCAGGCTAAGCATTTT	CASTSSQAKHF
TRBV7-9	.	once	TRBJ2-1	TGTGCCAGCAGCTTATCGGGGGGCCTAATACGCTCCTACAATGAGCAGTTCTTC	CASSLSGGLIRSYNEQFF
TRBV10-1	.	.	TRBJ2-7	TGCGCCAGCGCGGTATTCTGCGAGCAGTACTTC	CASAVFCEQYF
TRBV7-9	TRBD1	.	TRBJ2-6	TGTGCCAGCAGCGACCCCTGGACAGGGGGCGTTCAAGGGGCCAACGTCCTGACTTTC	CASSDPWTGGVQGANVLTF
TRBV6-2/TRBV6-3	.	.	TRBJ1-4	TGTGCCAGCAGCCCGGAACAGAGGGGGAATGAAAAACTGTTTTTT	CASSPEQRGNEKLFF
TRBV2	TRBD1	.	TRBJ2-7	TGTGCCAGCAGCCTCGGACAGGGTGGTTGGAGCGAGCAGTACTTC	CASSLGQGGWSEQYF
TRBV3-1/TRBV3-2	TRBD2	.	TRBJ2-1	TGTGCCAGCAGCCAACCTAGCGGGAGGAATGAGCAGTTCTTC	CASSQPSGRNEQFF
TRBV12-3/TRBV12-4	.	.	TRBJ1-5	TGTGCCAGCAGTTTATCAGGGTCCCAGCCCCAGCATTTT	CASSLSGSQPQHF
TRBV5-1	.	.	TRBJ1-5	TGCGCCAGCAGCTTGGACAGCGGGCCCCAGCATTTT	CASSLDSGPQHF
TRBV4-1	.	.	TRBJ2-3	TGCGCCAGCAGCCAAGATCAGCAGGGTTCAGATACGCAGTATTTT	CASSQDQQGSDTQYF
TRBV2	.	few	TRBJ1-5	TGTGCCAGCAGCCCAGCGGGGAATCAGCCCCAGCATTTT	CASSPAGNQPQHF
TRBV2	.	.	TRBJ2-3	TGTGCCAGCAGTGTGGGACTGGGAGCAGATACGCAGTATTTT	CASSVGLGADTQYF
TRBV3-1/TRBV3-2	TRBD1	.	TRBJ2-5	TGTGCCAGCAGCCAAGAAGGGACAGTCATTGGGACCCAGTACTTC	CASSQEGTVIGTQYF
TRBV11-2	.	.	TRBJ2-1	TGTGCCAGACGGGAAGAGACCGACAATGAGCAGTTCTTC	CARREETDNEQFF
TRBV5-1	.	.	TRBJ2-7	TGCGCCAGCAGCTTTACCGGGGGATTTTCCTACGAGCAGTACTTC	CASSFTGGFSYEQYF
TRBV12-3/TRBV12-4	.	.	TRBJ2-7	TGTGCCAGCAGTTTACAGGGGTGGGAGCAGTACTTC	CASSLQGWEQYF
TRBV4-2	TRBD2	.	TRBJ2-1	TGTGCCAGCAGCCAAATGACTAGCGGGAGAGGCGATGAGCAGTTCTTC	CASSQMTSGRGDEQFF
TRBV10-3	.	.	TRBJ2-1	TGTGCCATCAGTGCCTCGACAGAGTACAATGAGCAGTTCTTC	CAISASTEYNEQFF
TRBV12-3/TRBV12-4	.	.	TRBJ2-2	TGTGCCAGCAGTTCTCAGGGGCCCGGGGAGCTGTTTTTT	CASSSQGPGELFF
TRBV5-1	TRBD1	.	TRBJ1-6	TGCGCCAGCAGCTTGGAGGACAGGGGGGCACCCCTCCACTTT	CASSLEDRGAPLHF
TRBV27	TRBD1	.	TRBJ2-1	TGTGCCAGCAAAAGCCTGAGGGGGCCCCACAATGAGCAGTTCTTC	CASKSLRGPHNEQFF
TRBV6-2/TRBV6-3	TRBD1	.	TRBJ1-1	TGTGCCAGCAGTCAAAGGACAGGGTGGACTGAAGCTTTCTTT	CASSQRTGWTEAFF
TRBV5-4	.	.	TRBJ2-7	TGTGCCAGCAGCTCGCCCCTGGGCCCGGGAGCGGAAAGAGAGCAGTACTTC	CASSSPLGPGAEREQYF
TRBV5-4	.	.	TRBJ2-4	TGTGCCAGCAGCTTGGATGGGGCGACGGGTCAGTACTTC	CASSLDGATGQYF
TRBV3-1/TRBV3-2	TRBD1	.	TRBJ2-7	TGTGCCAGCAGCCGATACGGGACAGGGGTCGGCGAGCAGTACTTC	CASSRYGTGVGEQYF
TRBV10-3	.	.	TRBJ2-3	TGTGCCATCAGGGTAGTGGATACGCAGTATTTT	CAIRVVDTQYF
TRBV19	.	.	TRBJ1-3	TGTGCCAGTAGTCCCAGCGTTAGTGGAAACACCATATATTTT	CASSPSVSGNTIYF
TRBV2	TRBD1	.	TRBJ1-5	TGTGCCAGCAGGCTTGACAGGGCCCCCGCGCCCAATCAGCCCCAGCATTTT	CASRLDRAPAPNQPQHF
TRBV6-5	TRBD1	.	TRBJ1-3	TGTGCCAGCAGTTACACAGGGGTGGGTTCTGGAAACACCATATATTTT	CASSYTGVGSGNTIYF
TRBV5-4	TRBD1	.	TRBJ1-3	TGTGCCAGCAGCAAGGACAGGGGCACATCGCACACCATATATTTT	CASSKDRGTSHTIYF
TRBV3-1/TRBV3-2	TRBD2	.	TRBJ2-1	TGTGCCAGCAGCCAAGATTCCGGAGCGGGGACTTACAATGAGCAGTTCTTC	CASSQDSGAGTYNEQFF
TRBV11-3	.	.	TRBJ1-1	TGTGCCATCAGAAGGACGGGAGGTCAGGAGGCTTTCTTT	CAIRRTGGQEAFF